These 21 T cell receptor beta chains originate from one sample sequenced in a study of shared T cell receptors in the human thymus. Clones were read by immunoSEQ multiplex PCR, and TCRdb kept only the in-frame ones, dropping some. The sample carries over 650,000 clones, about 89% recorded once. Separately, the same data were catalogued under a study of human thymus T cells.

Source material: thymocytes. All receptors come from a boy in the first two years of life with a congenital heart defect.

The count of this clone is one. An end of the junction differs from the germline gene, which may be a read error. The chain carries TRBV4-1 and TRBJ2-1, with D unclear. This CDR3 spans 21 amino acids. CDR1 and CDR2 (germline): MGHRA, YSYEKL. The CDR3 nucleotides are TGCGCCAGCAGCCAAAAGTGGAGACTTCTACTGGATCGAGACTTCTACGATGAGCAGTTCTTC. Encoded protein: CASSQKWRLLLDRDFYDEQFF.

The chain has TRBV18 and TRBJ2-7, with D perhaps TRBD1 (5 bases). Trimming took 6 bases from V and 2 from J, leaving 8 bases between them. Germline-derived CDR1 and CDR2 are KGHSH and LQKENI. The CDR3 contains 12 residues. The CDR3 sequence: CASSVGPYEQYF. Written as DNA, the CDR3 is TGTGCCAGCTCTGTGGGGCCCTACGAGCAGTACTTC.

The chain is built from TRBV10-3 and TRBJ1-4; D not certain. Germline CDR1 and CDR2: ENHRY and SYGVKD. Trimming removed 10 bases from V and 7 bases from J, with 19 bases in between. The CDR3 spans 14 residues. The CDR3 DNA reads TGTGCCACAAACGACAAGAAGGAGGGTGAAAAACTGTTTTTT. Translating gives CATNDKKEGEKLFF.

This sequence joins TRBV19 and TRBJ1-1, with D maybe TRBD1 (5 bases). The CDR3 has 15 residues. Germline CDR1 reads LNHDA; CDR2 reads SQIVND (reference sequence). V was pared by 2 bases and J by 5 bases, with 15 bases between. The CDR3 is CASSILGQGGTEAFF. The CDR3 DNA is TGTGCCAGTAGTATATTGGGCCAGGGAGGGACTGAAGCTTTCTTT.

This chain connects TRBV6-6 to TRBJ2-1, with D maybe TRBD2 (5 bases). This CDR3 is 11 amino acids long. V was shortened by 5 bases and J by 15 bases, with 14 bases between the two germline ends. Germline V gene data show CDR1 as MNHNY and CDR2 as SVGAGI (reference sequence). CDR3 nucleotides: TGTGCCAGCAGTAACCTGGACCGGGGGTTCTTC. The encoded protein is CASSNLDRGFF.

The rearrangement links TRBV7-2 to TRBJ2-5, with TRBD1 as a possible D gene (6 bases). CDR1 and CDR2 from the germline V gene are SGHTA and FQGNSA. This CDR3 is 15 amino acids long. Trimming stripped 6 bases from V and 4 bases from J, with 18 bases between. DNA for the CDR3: TGTGCCAGCAGTTCGGACAGTACCCCGGGAGAGACCCAGTACTTC. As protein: CASSSDSTPGETQYF.

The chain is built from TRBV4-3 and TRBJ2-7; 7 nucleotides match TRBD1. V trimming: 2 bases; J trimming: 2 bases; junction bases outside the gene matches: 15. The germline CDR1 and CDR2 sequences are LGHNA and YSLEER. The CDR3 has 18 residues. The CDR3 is CASSQLVVRDRRPYEQYF. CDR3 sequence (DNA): TGCGCCAGCAGCCAACTTGTGGTCCGGGACAGACGACCCTACGAGCAGTACTTC.

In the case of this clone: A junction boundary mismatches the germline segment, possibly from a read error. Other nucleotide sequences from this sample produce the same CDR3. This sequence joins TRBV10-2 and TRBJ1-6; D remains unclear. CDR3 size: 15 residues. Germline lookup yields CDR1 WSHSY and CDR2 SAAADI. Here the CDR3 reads CASQRRGRRNSPLHF. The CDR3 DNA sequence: TGCGCCAGCCAGCGGCGGGGAAGGCGGAATTCCCCCCTCCACTTT.

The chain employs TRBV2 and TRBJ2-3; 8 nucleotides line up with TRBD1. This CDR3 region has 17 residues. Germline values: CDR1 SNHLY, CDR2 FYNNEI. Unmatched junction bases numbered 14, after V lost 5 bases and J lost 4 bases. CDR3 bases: TGTGCCAGCAGTCGCCCCCCTCGGGACAGGAGATCAGATACGCAGTATTTT. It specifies CASSRPPRDRRSDTQYF.

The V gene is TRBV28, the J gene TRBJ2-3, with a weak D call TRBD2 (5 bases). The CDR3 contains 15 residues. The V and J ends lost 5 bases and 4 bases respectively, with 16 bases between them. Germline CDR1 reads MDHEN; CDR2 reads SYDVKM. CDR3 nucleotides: TGTGCCAGCAGTCTGACTATGCCTGTCCCAGATACGCAGTATTTT. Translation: CASSLTMPVPDTQYF.

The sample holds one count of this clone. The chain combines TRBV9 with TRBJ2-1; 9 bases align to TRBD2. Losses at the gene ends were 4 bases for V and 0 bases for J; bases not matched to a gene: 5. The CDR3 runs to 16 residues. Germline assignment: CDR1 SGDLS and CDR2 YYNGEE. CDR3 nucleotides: TGTGCCAGCAGCATTGCTAGCGGGGCCTCCTACAATGAGCAGTTCTTC. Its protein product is CASSIASGASYNEQFF.

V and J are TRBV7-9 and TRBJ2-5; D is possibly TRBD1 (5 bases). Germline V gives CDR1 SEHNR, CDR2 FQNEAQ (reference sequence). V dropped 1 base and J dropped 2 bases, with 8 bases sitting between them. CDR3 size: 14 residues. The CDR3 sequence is CASSLEGPQETQYF. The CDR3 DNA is TGTGCCAGCAGCTTAGAGGGGCCACAAGAGACCCAGTACTTC.

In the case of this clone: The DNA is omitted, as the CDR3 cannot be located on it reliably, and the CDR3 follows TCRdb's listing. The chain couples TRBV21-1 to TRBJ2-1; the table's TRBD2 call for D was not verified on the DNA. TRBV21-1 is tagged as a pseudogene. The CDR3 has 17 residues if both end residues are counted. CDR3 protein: CASSKNWASGSSYEQFF.

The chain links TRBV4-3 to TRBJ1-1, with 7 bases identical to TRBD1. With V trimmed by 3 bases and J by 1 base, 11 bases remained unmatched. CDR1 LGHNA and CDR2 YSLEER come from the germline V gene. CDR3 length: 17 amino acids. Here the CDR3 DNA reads TGCGCCAGCAGCCATGGACACAGGGGTCTGGCGAACACTGAAGCTTTCTTT. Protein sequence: CASSHGHRGLANTEAFF.

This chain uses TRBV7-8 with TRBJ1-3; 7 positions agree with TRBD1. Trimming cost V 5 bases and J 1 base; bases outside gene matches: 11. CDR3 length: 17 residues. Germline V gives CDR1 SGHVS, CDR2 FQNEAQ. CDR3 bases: TGTGCCAGCAGCCACCCAGACAGGGTCGGGTCTGGAAACACCATATATTTT. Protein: CASSHPDRVGSGNTIYF.

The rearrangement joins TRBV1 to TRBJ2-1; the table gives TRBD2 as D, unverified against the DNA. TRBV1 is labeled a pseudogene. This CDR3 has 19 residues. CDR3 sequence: CTSSQEMLAARLGTIEQFF. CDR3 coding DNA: TGCACCAGCAGCCAAGAAATGCTAGCGGCTCGGCTAGGAACAATTGAGCAGTTCTTC.

The CDR3 here is CASSLANSLFPWEQYF. The CDR3 bases are TGTGCCAGCAGCTTAGCGAACAGCTTATTCCCTTGGGAGCAGTACTTC. The V call is TRBV7-8, the J call TRBJ2-7; D uncertain. Trimming took 0 bases from V and 7 from J, leaving 19 bases between them. CDR1 and CDR2 (germline): SGHVS, FQNEAQ. The CDR3 is 16 amino acids.

In DNA, the CDR3 is TGTGCCAGCTCATCCAGACAGACGAGGACCCCTAGCGAGCAGTACTTC. Its translation: CASSSRQTRTPSEQYF. This chain uses TRBV18 with TRBJ2-7; tentatively, D is TRBD1 (5 bases). Germline CDR1 and CDR2: KGHSH and LQKENI. V was clipped by 5 bases and J by 6 bases, with 23 bases between them. CDR3 size: 16 residues.

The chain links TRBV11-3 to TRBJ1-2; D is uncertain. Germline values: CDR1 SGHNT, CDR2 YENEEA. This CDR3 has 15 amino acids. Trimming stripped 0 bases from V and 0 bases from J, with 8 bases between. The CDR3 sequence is CASSLDLNANYGYTF. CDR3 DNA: TGTGCCAGCAGCTTAGACCTAAACGCTAACTATGGCTACACCTTC.

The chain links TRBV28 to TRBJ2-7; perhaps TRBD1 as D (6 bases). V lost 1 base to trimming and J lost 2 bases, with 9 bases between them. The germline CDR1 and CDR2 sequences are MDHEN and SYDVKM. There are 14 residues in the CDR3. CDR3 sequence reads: CASSLYRDPYEQYF. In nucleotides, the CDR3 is TGTGCCAGCAGTTTATACAGGGACCCCTACGAGCAGTACTTC.

CDR3 DNA: TGTGCCAGCTCACCACGAACAGACCAAACCTACGAGCAGTACTTC. It specifies CASSPRTDQTYEQYF. The chain carries TRBV18 and TRBJ2-7, with D unclear. Germline V gives CDR1 KGHSH, CDR2 LQKENI. Trimming left V 1 base short and J 2 bases short, with 12 bases between. This CDR3 contains 15 residues.